The T cell receptor (beta chain) under discussion was sequenced for a study of STAT5B mutations in CD4+ large granular lymphocyte leukemia. Regarding the study as a whole: Main leukemic clonotypes were patient-specific, but under 30% appeared at low frequency elsewhere.

Germline CDR1 and CDR2: SGHAT and FQNNGV. V lost 5 bases, J lost 5 bases, and 8 bases stayed unmatched. This CDR3 has 14 amino acids. To note about this clone: The antigen remains undetermined.

Data came from immunoSEQ multiplex PCR; TCRdb stores just in-frame clones and leaves some out. The top ten clones hold around 3.5% of a sample with 32,000 or so clones, roughly 85% of them seen once. This chain uses TRBV11-2 with TRBJ1-1; 7 nucleotides match TRBD1. Specimen: CD4+ T cells from blood buffy coats. The sequence was obtained from a human donor in good health. CDR3 DNA: TGTGCCAGCAGCCAGGGGGAGGCGGGAACTGAAGCTTTCTTT. Translation: CASSQGEAGTEAFF.